The next 22 T cell receptor beta chains were all read from a single sample in a study of T cell responses to AZD1222 COVID-19 vaccine. The assay was immunoSEQ multiplex PCR, and TCRdb's table has in-frame clones only and misses some. This table has 160,000 or so clones, 85% to 90% appearing once. Sequenced here: peripheral blood, sampled 28 days after the second dose of the MenACWY control vaccine. Receptor source: an adult who received the MenACWY meningococcal vaccine as a control.

This clone was seen once. The rearrangement joins TRBV7-3 to TRBJ2-3; no clear D. The CDR3 has 14 amino acids. Trimming cost V 5 bases and J 6 bases, with 15 bases left between them. The V gene's germline CDR1 is SGHTA and CDR2 FQGTGA. The CDR3 region is CASSLGLRPDTQYF. In nucleotides, the CDR3 is TGTGCCAGCAGCCTCGGTCTCAGGCCGGATACGCAGTATTTT.

For the CDR3, the DNA is TGTGCCAGCAGCTTGGCTAGCGGAAACACAGATACGCAGTATTTT. Protein sequence: CASSLASGNTDTQYF. The chain recombines TRBV5-4 with TRBJ2-3; 7 positions match TRBD2. V trimming: 0 bases; J trimming: 2 bases; junction bases outside the gene matches: 3. CDR1 SGHNT and CDR2 YYREEE come from the germline V gene (reference sequence). This CDR3 has 15 amino acids.

This clone was counted between two and nine times. The V gene is TRBV19, the J gene TRBJ1-2; D is possibly TRBD1 (6 bases). This CDR3 is 15 amino acids long. Germline V lookup: CDR1 LNHDA, CDR2 SQIVND (reference sequence). V shed 3 bases and J shed 7 bases, with 18 bases lying between them. In nucleotides, the CDR3 is TGTGCCAGTAGTATCTCCCCAGGGGTTACCGGTGGCTACACCTTC. It specifies CASSISPGVTGGYTF.

V usage is TRBV30 and J usage is TRBJ2-2; no firm D call. CDR3 length equals 15 residues. Trimming took 0 bases from V and 0 from J, leaving 8 bases between them. Germline CDR1 is GTSNPN and CDR2 is SVGIG (reference sequence). The CDR3 reads CAWSVLGSNTGELFF. DNA for the CDR3: TGTGCCTGGAGTGTACTTGGTTCGAACACCGGGGAGCTGTTTTTT.

This clone was counted once. The V gene is TRBV7-2, the J gene TRBJ2-1; 10 bases fit TRBD2. The CDR3 totals 16 residues. CDR1 is SGHTA, CDR2 FQGNSA, per germline. With V trimmed by 2 bases and J by 8 bases, 9 bases remained unmatched. DNA for the CDR3: TGTGCCAGCAGCTTAAGGAGCGGGAGGGCCGTCTATGAGCAGTTCTTC. Its translation: CASSLRSGRAVYEQFF.

The chain recombines TRBV24-1 with TRBJ2-2; D might be TRBD1 (5 bases). The germline V gene has CDR1 KGHDR and CDR2 SFDVKD. The CDR3 contains 13 residues. V was clipped by 10 bases and J by 2 bases, with 10 bases between them. CDR3: CATTGSNTGELFF. CDR3 nucleotide sequence: TGTGCCACTACAGGTTCTAACACCGGGGAGCTGTTTTTT.

CDR3: CASSWGETGELFF. For the CDR3, the DNA is TGTGCCAGCAGTTGGGGGGAGACCGGGGAGCTGTTTTTT. The V and J genes are TRBV12-3 or TRBV12-4 and TRBJ2-2, with D possibly matching TRBD2 (6 bases). The ends were cut back, 4 bases at V and 5 bases at J, with 8 bases in the middle. This CDR3 spans 13 amino acids.

The chain has TRBV19 and TRBJ1-4, with 7 bases aligning to TRBD1. This CDR3 comprises 16 residues. Per the germline V gene, CDR1 is LNHDA and CDR2 is SQIVND (reference sequence). Trimming cost V 5 bases and J 3 bases; bases outside gene matches: 9. The CDR3 DNA is TGTGCCAGTAGTCCGAAGACAGGGTTGCCTAATGAAAAACTGTTTTTT. Translating gives CASSPKTGLPNEKLFF.

The V and J genes are TRBV10-3 and TRBJ1-4; possibly TRBD1 for D (5 bases). Germline CDR1 reads ENHRY; CDR2 reads SYGVKD. Deletions cut 6 bases from V and 5 bases from J, with 16 bases between. The CDR3 runs 15 residues. CDR3 region: CAISSSGLGNEKLFF. In nucleotides, the CDR3 is TGTGCCATCAGCTCGTCGGGACTTGGGAATGAAAAACTGTTTTTT.

Points on this clone: The sample has other DNA sequences that encode this CDR3 too. V usage is TRBV6-5 and J usage is TRBJ2-5; D unclear. CDR3 length equals 13 residues. V was clipped by 6 bases and J by 1 base, with 9 bases between them. In germline, CDR1 is MNHEY, CDR2 SVGAGI. As DNA, the CDR3 is TGTGCCAGCAGCTCAGAAGCCCAAGAGACCCAGTACTTC. As protein: CASSSEAQETQYF.

This clone was recorded only once. This chain joins TRBV7-9 and TRBJ2-7; D not resolved. The germline gives CDR1 SEHNR, CDR2 FQNEAQ (reference sequence). Deletions cut 3 bases from V and 0 bases from J, with 9 bases between. The CDR3 totals 14 residues. The CDR3 nucleotides are TGTGCCAGCAGCTTCTCCGGATCCTCCTACGAGCAGTACTTC. It encodes CASSFSGSSYEQYF.

The chain employs TRBV19 and TRBJ1-2; no clear D. Trimming left V 6 bases short and J 3 bases short, with 11 bases between. Germline V CDR1 and CDR2: LNHDA, SQIVND (reference sequence). The CDR3 is 13 residues long. The CDR3 reads CASSPWEDYGYTF. Here the CDR3 DNA reads TGTGCCAGTAGCCCCTGGGAAGACTATGGCTACACCTTC. The full variable domain, in which reference TRBV19 and TRBJ1-2 provide the parts outside the CDR3, is DGGITQSPKYLFRKEGQNVTLSCEQNLNHDAMYWYRQDPGQGLRLIYYSQIVNDFQKGDIAEGYSVSREKKESFPLTVTSAQKNPTAFYLCASSPWEDYGYTFGSGTRLTVV.

V usage is TRBV10-1 and J usage is TRBJ2-1; D possibly uses TRBD1 or TRBD2 (5 bases each). V lost 4 bases to trimming and J lost 0 bases, with 10 bases between them. The CDR3 totals 15 residues. The V gene's germline CDR1 is WNHNN and CDR2 SYGVQD (reference sequence). The CDR3 sequence: CASSGWGSSYNEQFF. Written as DNA, the CDR3 is TGCGCCAGCAGTGGGTGGGGGAGCTCCTACAATGAGCAGTTCTTC.

The chain employs TRBV28 and TRBJ2-7; D is perhaps TRBD1 or TRBD2 (5 bases each). Trimming took off 7 bases at V and 5 bases at J, with 18 bases between the two ends. Germline lookup yields CDR1 MDHEN and CDR2 SYDVKM. The CDR3 runs 14 residues. CDR3 amino acids: CASTQGDPRHEQYF. The CDR3 DNA follows: TGTGCCAGCACCCAAGGGGACCCACGGCACGAGCAGTACTTC.

The rearrangement links TRBV5-1 to TRBJ2-3; 8 bases map to TRBD1. This CDR3 region has 19 residues. V was clipped by 0 bases and J by 0 bases; unmatched bases: 12. The germline gives CDR1 SGHRS, CDR2 YFSETQ. The CDR3 spells CASSLGDRYTIPSTDTQYF. CDR3 nucleotide sequence: TGCGCCAGCAGCTTGGGGGACAGGTATACTATTCCTAGCACAGATACGCAGTATTTT.

As to this clone: Sequence at one end of the junction differs from germline and may be a read error. The gene calls are TRBV28 and TRBJ2-7; D gene unclear. The germline V gene has CDR1 MDHEN and CDR2 SYDVKM. This CDR3 spans 13 amino acids. In nucleotides, the CDR3 is TGTGCCAGCAGTTTCCCCAAGGTGTCAGTTATCGACTTC. Its translation: CASSFPKVSVIDF. The whole variable domain, remainder taken from reference TRBV28 and TRBJ2-7, is DVKVTQSSRYLVKRTGEKVFLECVQDMDHENMFWYRQDPGLGLRLIYFSYDVKMKEKGDIPEGYSVSREKKERFSLILESASTNQTSMYLCASSFPKVSVIDFGPGTRLTVT.

The chain uses TRBV9 and TRBJ2-3, with D maybe TRBD2 (5 bases). Germline values: CDR1 SGDLS, CDR2 YYNGEE. Trimming stripped 2 bases from V and 5 bases from J, with 12 bases between. The CDR3 is 14 amino acids. This CDR3 reads CASSVRGFGDTQYF. The DNA of the CDR3 is TGTGCCAGCAGCGTTAGAGGGTTTGGAGATACGCAGTATTTT.

The chain has TRBV10-3 and TRBJ2-1; 13 bases match TRBD2. Trimming took 3 bases from V and 4 from J; bases not matched to a gene: 21. Germline V gene data show CDR1 as ENHRY and CDR2 as SYGVKD. CDR3 length equals 22 residues. The CDR3 DNA is TGTGCCATCAGTGATGTGGGGGCAGCACTAGCGGGAGGGCGATTGGGATACAATGAGCAGTTCTTC. Translation gives CAISDVGAALAGGRLGYNEQFF.

The CDR3 reads CSVEDQGWGYTF. The CDR3 DNA is TGCAGCGTTGAAGATCAGGGTTGGGGCTACACCTTC. V usage is TRBV29-1 and J usage is TRBJ1-2, with TRBD1 as a possible D gene (5 bases). Germline CDR1 is SQVTM and CDR2 is ANQGSEA. This CDR3 comprises 12 residues. Trimming cost V 0 bases and J 8 bases, with 10 bases left between them.

This chain uses TRBV27 with TRBJ1-2; TRBD1 agrees at 11 bases. Trimming removed 6 bases from V and 7 bases from J; junction bases left unmatched: 10. This CDR3 is 15 amino acids long. Germline V gene lookup returns CDR1 MNHEY and CDR2 SMNVEV (reference sequence). DNA of the CDR3: TGTGCCAGCAGCCCAGGGACAGGGGGGTTTGGTGGCTACACCTTC. Protein sequence: CASSPGTGGFGGYTF.

CDR3 coding DNA: TGTGCCAGCAGCGCCAGGACAGGTCGAAATTCACCCCTCCACTTT. Encoded protein: CASSARTGRNSPLHF. V and J are TRBV9 and TRBJ1-6; 7 bases are a match to TRBD1. Germline CDR1 SGDLS, CDR2 YYNGEE. This CDR3 is built from 15 residues. Trimming at V came to 3 bases and at J to 7 bases, leaving 7 bases not matched to a gene.

The chain recombines TRBV11-2 with TRBJ1-1; D remains unclear. This CDR3 has 20 residues. CDR1 and CDR2 from the germline V gene are SGHAT and FQNNGV. Trimming took off 0 bases at V and 0 bases at J, with 23 bases between the two ends. CDR3 sequence reads: CASSLEFMISETPVNTEAFF. The CDR3 DNA is TGTGCCAGCAGCTTAGAGTTTATGATATCGGAGACACCTGTGAACACTGAAGCTTTCTTT.